These T cell receptor beta chains were read from a single sample in a study of shared clonotypes between healthy human individuals. Clones were sequenced by immunoSEQ multiplex PCR, and TCRdb holds only the in-frame ones, with some missing. The data contain fewer than 650,000 clones, 76% of them seen just once; the ten biggest clones take up roughly 13%. Material: PBMCs. These TCRs come from a woman in her 40s in good health. Some clones in this sample may be carry-over from other donors' samples. Both conserved end residues are part of each CDR3. D genes are given only for firm matches. Not every row has a clone size; where given, it reads once, few, many or a size class.

>NA|NA|TRBJ1-1|TRBV11-1|15
TGTGCCAGCAGCTTACGTGGGGCGGAGAACACTGAAGCTTTCTTT
CASSLRGAENTEAFF
>NA|NA|TRBJ2-7|TRBV9|14
TGTGCCAGCAGCGTAACGGCGGTCTCCTACGAGCAGTACTTC
CASSVTAVSYEQYF
>NA|TRBD2|TRBJ2-7|TRBV30|11
TGTGCCTGGAGTGTAGGCGGGAGGGCATACTTC
CAWSVGGRAYF
>NA|NA|TRBJ1-3|TRBV5-8|15
TGTGCCAGCAGCTTCCTGGGAAGCTCTGGAAACACCATATATTTT
CASSFLGSSGNTIYF
>NA|NA|TRBJ2-1|TRBV7-8|15
TGTGCCAGCAGCGGCGATAGCCCGGCGTACAATGAGCAGTTCTTC
CASSGDSPAYNEQFF
>many|NA|TRBJ2-2|TRBV15|15
TGTGCCACCAGCAAGGACAGCCCGAACACCGGGGAGCTGTTTTTT
CATSKDSPNTGELFF
>NA|NA|TRBJ1-4|TRBV5-5|13
TGTGCCAGCAGCCCCGTTGGGGGGGTCAAACTGTTTTTT
CASSPVGGVKLFF
>NA|TRBD2|TRBJ2-2|TRBV11-3|16
TGTGCCAGCAGCTTAGGTAGCGGGAGGGCCGTCGGGGAGCTGTTTTTT
CASSLGSGRAVGELFF
>NA|NA|TRBJ1-2|TRBV9|12
TGTGCCAGCAGCGCTTTGACAGTCGGCTACACCTTC
CASSALTVGYTF
>NA|NA|TRBJ1-5|TRBV28|17
TGTGCCAGCAGCCGATACAGGGCTCAAATAGGCAATCAGCCCCAGCATTTT
CASSRYRAQIGNQPQHF
>NA|TRBD1|TRBJ1-1|TRBV27|15
TGTGCCAGCTCACCCAAACAGGGGCTGGACACTGAAGCTTTCTTT
CASSPKQGLDTEAFF
>few|TRBD2|TRBJ2-2|TRBV7-3|16
TGTGCCAGCAGCTCGTCCGCGGGAGGGGGCACCGGGGAGCTGTTTTTT
CASSSSAGGGTGELFF
>NA|TRBD1|TRBJ1-2|TRBV14|15
TGTGCCAGCAGTCGAGGCACAGACAGGGGCCATGGCTACACCTTC
CASSRGTDRGHGYTF
>NA|NA|TRBJ2-5|TRBV28|14
TGTGCCAGCAGTTCCCCCAGGAATGAAGAGACCCAGTACTTC
CASSSPRNEETQYF
>NA|TRBD2|TRBJ2-1|TRBV7-9|15
TGTGCCAGCAGCGGTACGACTAGCGGGAGGGCCGGGCAGTTCTTC
CASSGTTSGRAGQFF
>NA|NA|TRBJ1-3|TRBV18|16
TGTGCCAGCTCACAGTCGGCAGCCTCCTCTGGAAACACCATATATTTT
CASSQSAASSGNTIYF
>NA|NA|TRBJ1-2|TRBV4-3|17
TGCGCCAGCAGCCAAGGTTCAGCCTGGGACACAGGGTCTGGCTACACCTTC
CASSQGSAWDTGSGYTF
>NA|TRBD2|TRBJ2-1|TRBV6-1|14
TGTGCCAGCGCCCGGACTAGCGGGTACAATGAGCAGTTCTTC
CASARTSGYNEQFF
>once|NA|TRBJ1-5|TRBV5-1|14
TGCGCCAGCAGCTTGGTTAGGATTGGTCAGCCCCAGCATTTT
CASSLVRIGQPQHF
>NA|NA|TRBJ1-2|TRBV28|15
TGTGCCAGCAGTTTAGGTCGGGGCGTAAACTATGGCTACACCTTC
CASSLGRGVNYGYTF
>NA|TRBD1|TRBJ1-5|TRBV18|16
TGTGCCAGCTCACCACGACAGGGGGCTGGAAATCAGCCCCAGCATTTT
CASSPRQGAGNQPQHF
>NA|NA|TRBJ2-1|TRBV15|12
TGTGCCACCAGCAAAACAGCCAATGAGCAGTTCTTC
CATSKTANEQFF
>NA|NA|TRBJ2-3|TRBV5-6|15
TGTGCCAGCAGCTTGTCCGGACAGATAACAGATACGCAGTATTTT
CASSLSGQITDTQYF
>NA|TRBD1|TRBJ1-1|TRBV28|14
TGTGCCATTGAGACAGGGGGCATGAACACTGAAGCTTTCTTT
CAIETGGMNTEAFF
>NA|NA|TRBJ1-2|TRBV29-1|12
TGCAGCGTTGGAGGCCGTAACTATGGCTACACCTTC
CSVGGRNYGYTF
>NA|TRBD1|TRBJ2-7|TRBV7-2|13
TGTGCCAGCACCCGGGACAGTGGGTACGAGCAGTACTTC
CASTRDSGYEQYF
>NA|NA|TRBJ1-6|TRBV5-1|13
TGCGCCAGCAGCTTGGATGGACGTTCACCCCTCCACTTT
CASSLDGRSPLHF